The 4 T cell receptor beta chains below come from one sample, sequenced in a study of prognosis after radiotherapy for stage I lung cancer. From genomic DNA, two-round multiplex PCR was used to amplify TCR beta CDR3. It was primers specific to each TRBV and TRBJ gene that first-round PCR used. TCRdb re-derived calls from the multiplex PCR reads in MiXCR, one entry per CDR3 protein. This table has about 20,000 distinct CDR3 sequences, approximately 39% appearing once. The source material was PBMCs, sampled before or after stereotactic body radiation therapy (not recorded which). Receptors originate from a donor over 45 with non-small cell lung cancer.

This clonotype was picked up many times. The chain links TRBV2 to TRBJ2-7; TRBD2 is a possible D gene (6 bases). V was cut by 1 base and J by 1 base, with 14 bases left in between. This CDR3 has 16 residues. Germline-derived CDR1 and CDR2 are SNHLY and FYNNEI. The CDR3 sequence is CASSEEAGWLSYEQYF. The CDR3 nucleotides read TGTGCCAGCAGTGAAGAGGCGGGGTGGTTATCCTACGAGCAGTACTTC.

This clonotype was observed at least ten times. The rearrangement joins TRBV6-1 to TRBJ1-1; the D gene is possibly TRBD1 (5 bases). Germline CDR1 is MNHNS and CDR2 is SASEGT. The CDR3 loop spans 14 amino acids. V was pared by 8 bases and J by 0 bases, with 13 bases between. CDR3 nucleotides: TGTGCCAGCCACGGGACTCGTCTGAACACTGAAGCTTTCTTT. The encoded protein is CASHGTRLNTEAFF.

Concerning this clonotype: This sequence is one base from a far larger clone and is likely a read error. The chain couples TRBV28 to TRBJ2-2; TRBD1 is a possible D gene (6 bases). Germline V gene lookup returns CDR1 MDHEN and CDR2 SYDVKM. The CDR3 is made up of 13 amino acids. The V gene lost 5 bases and the J gene lost 5 bases, with 9 bases spanning the gap. The CDR3 DNA sequence: TGTGCCAGCAGTACCAGGGGTACCGGGGAGCTGTTTTTT. Its protein is CASSTRGTGELFF.

This clonotype occurred many times. The genes are TRBV20-1 and TRBJ2-1, with TRBD2 matching 13 bases. The trim removed 3 bases at V and 6 bases at J, leaving 2 bases unmatched. In germline, CDR1 is DFQATT, CDR2 SNEGSKA (reference sequence). The CDR3 totals 14 residues. The CDR3 spells CSARGTSGINEQFF. As DNA, the CDR3 is TGCAGTGCTAGGGGGACTAGCGGGATCAATGAGCAGTTCTTC.